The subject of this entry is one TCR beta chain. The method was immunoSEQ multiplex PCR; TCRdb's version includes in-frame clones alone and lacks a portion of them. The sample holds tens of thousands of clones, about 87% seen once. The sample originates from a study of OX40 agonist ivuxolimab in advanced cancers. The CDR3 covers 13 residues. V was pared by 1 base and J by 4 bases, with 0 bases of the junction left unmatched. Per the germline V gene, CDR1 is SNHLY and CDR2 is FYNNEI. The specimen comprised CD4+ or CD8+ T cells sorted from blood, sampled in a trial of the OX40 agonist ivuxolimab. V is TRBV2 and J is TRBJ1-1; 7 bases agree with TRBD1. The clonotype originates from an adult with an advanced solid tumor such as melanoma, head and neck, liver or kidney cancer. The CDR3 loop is CASSEEGATEAFF. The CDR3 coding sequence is TGTGCCAGCAGTGAAGAGGGGGCCACTGAAGCTTTCTTT.